This T cell receptor beta chain originates from a study of blood T cell repertoires in COVID-19. Sequencing was performed with immunoSEQ multiplex PCR; in TCRdb, only in-frame clones are kept and a portion is missing. The sample contains about 310,000 clones, roughly 90% of which appear only once. The V end lost 8 bases, the J end lost 4 bases, and 16 bases lay between the germline ends. The CDR3 spans 14 residues. Germline CDR1 reads LGHDT; CDR2 reads YNNKEL (reference sequence). The sample consisted of PBMCs or T cells enriched from blood (not recorded which). This TCR came from a woman aged 18-35 years who had recovered from COVID-19. The V and J genes are TRBV3-1 (or the pseudogene TRBV3-2) and TRBJ2-3; a possible D gene is TRBD2 (6 bases). This CDR3 reads CASGGWGDADTQYF. The CDR3, as DNA: TGTGCCAGCGGAGGGTGGGGTGACGCAGATACGCAGTATTTT.